Listed below are T cell receptor beta chains from one sample, sequenced in a study of tumor-infiltrating lymphocytes in primary liver carcinoma. Each CDR3 protein is one row after TCRdb ran MiXCR on the multiplex PCR reads. The table includes under 150,000 distinct CDR3 sequences, around 70% detected once. Sequenced: tumor-adjacent normal liver tissue. The source of these receptors is a woman aged 55-75 years with primary liver carcinoma and hepatitis B virus infection. Both conserved end residues are part of each CDR3. A D gene is named only where the DNA matches it firmly. Where a row states a size, it is once, few, many or the class of an expanded clone; other rows omit it.

D gene	V gene	J gene	clone size	CDR3 protein	CDR3 DNA
-	TRBV6-5	TRBJ2-5	many	CASRDTRRQETQYF	TGTGCCAGCAGGGATACTAGACGTCAAGAGACCCAGTACTTC
-	TRBV5-1	TRBJ1-1	-	CASSLTSGSGRTETFF	TGCGCCAGCAGCTTGACCTCCGGTTCAGGGCGGACTGAAACTTTCTTT
TRBD1	TRBV28	TRBJ1-4	-	CASSDRVGGEKLFF	TGTGCCAGCAGCGACAGGGTCGGCGGTGAAAAACTGTTTTTT
-	TRBV11-2	TRBJ2-7	-	CTSSIYRDRYERCF	TGTACCAGCAGCATATACAGGGATCGCTACGAGCGGTGCTTC
-	TRBV4-1	TRBJ2-7	-	CASSHRCGLNNEQYF	TGCGCCAGCAGCCACCGGTGCGGGCTCAACAATGAGCAGTACTTC
-	TRBV12-5	TRBJ2-7	-	CASEGTGSYKQYF	TGTGCCAGTGAGGGGACCGGTTCCTACAAGCAGTACTTC
TRBD1	TRBV4-1	TRBJ2-4	-	CASTQRQGQGVIRYF	TGCGCCAGCACCCAACGCCAGGGACAGGGCGTCATTCGGTACTTC
TRBD1	TRBV6-5	TRBJ1-5	-	CASRPRQGLTNQPQQF	TGTGCCAGCAGACCCCGACAGGGGCTAACCAATCAGCCCCAGCAATTT
TRBD1	TRBV6-5	TRBJ1-1	many	CASSTGTANTEAFF	TGTGCCAGCAGCACCGGGACAGCGAACACTGAAGCTTTCTTT
-	TRBV28	TRBJ1-2	-	CASSSRGEGANYGYTF	TGTGCCAGCAGTTCCCGAGGTGAAGGGGCTAACTATGGCTACACCTTC
-	TRBV29-1	TRBJ2-1	-	CSVVMTGYNEQFF	TGCAGCGTCGTTATGACAGGCTACAATGAGCAGTTCTTC
-	TRBV10-1	TRBJ1-1	-	CASSESKVGPPFF	TGCGCCAGCAGTGAGTCGAAGGTAGGACCCCCTTTCTTT
-	TRBV12-3/TRBV12-4	TRBJ1-1	-	CASSLSPGLAEKALF	TGTGCCAGCAGTTTATCCCCCGGGCTTGCGGAGAAAGCTCTCTTT
-	TRBV11-2	TRBJ2-2	-	CASSLEPGVRGELFF	TGTGCCAGCAGCTTAGAGCCAGGGGTGCGCGGGGAGCTATTTTTT
TRBD2	TRBV14	TRBJ2-7	many	CASSQDLAGPPYEQYF	TGTGCCAGCAGCCAAGATTTAGCGGGACCGCCGTACGAGCAGTACTTC
-	TRBV5-5	TRBJ2-3	-	CASSLANWDTQYF	TGTGCCAGCAGCTTGGCGAACTGGGATACGCAGTATTTT
-	TRBV24-1	TRBJ1-1	-	CATSDSRYTKALF	TGTGCCACCAGTGATTCGCGCTACACTAAAGCTCTCTTT
-	TRBV29-1	TRBJ1-1	-	CRASTETNTEAFF	TGCAGAGCCAGTACAGAAACGAACACTGAAGCTTTCTTT
-	TRBV7-8	TRBJ2-5	few	CASSLNRIRQETQYF	TGTGCCAGCAGCTTAAACAGGATTCGTCAAGAAACCCAGTACTTC
-	TRBV6-5	TRBJ2-2	-	CASSYGNIGELLF	TGTGCCAGCAGTTATGGGAACATCGGGGAGCTGCTTTTT
TRBD1	TRBV11-2	TRBJ2-7	-	CASSSHLGQIYEQFF	TGTGCCAGCAGCTCTCACCTGGGACAGATCTACGAGCAATTCTTC
TRBD2	TRBV6-1	TRBJ2-7	-	CVSNPTGGDSYEQYF	TGTGTCAGCAACCCAACGGGGGGGGATTCCTATGAGCAGTACTTC
TRBD2	TRBV29-1	TRBJ2-3	-	CSVDKRGTGTGTQYF	TGCAGCGTTGACAAGCGGGGAACCGGCACAGGTACGCAGTATTTT
TRBD1	TRBV20-1	TRBJ1-2	-	CSAGGTGLGYGYTF	TGCAGTGCGGGGGGGACAGGGCTAGGCTATGGCTACACCTTC
-	TRBV11-1	TRBJ2-3	-	CASNLGQRTDTQYF	TGTGCCAGCAACTTGGGGCAGAGAACAGATACGCAGTATTTT
TRBD1	TRBV29-1	TRBJ2-5	many	CSVDKGQQETQYF	TGCAGCGTTGACAAGGGACAGCAAGAGACCCAGTACTTC
-	TRBV19	TRBJ2-1	few	CASSIGEAQFF	TGTGCCAGTAGTATTGGGGAAGCCCAGTTCTTC
-	TRBV29-1	TRBJ2-3	-	CSVQRGGSTDTQYF	TGTAGCGTACAGAGGGGGGGGAGCACAGATACGCAGTATTTT
-	TRBV6-6	TRBJ1-6	many	CASRTGPTVTSSYNSPLHF	TGTGCCAGCAGGACCGGACCGACAGTTACAAGCTCCTATAATTCACCCCTCCACTTT
-	TRBV5-5	TRBJ1-4	-	CASSFGGKGREPFF	TGTGCCAGCAGCTTTGGCGGGAAAGGGCGGGAACCGTTTTTT
-	TRBV29-1	TRBJ2-3	medium-sized	CSVGTSGADTQYF	TGCAGCGTTGGAACTAGTGGGGCAGATACGCAGTATTTT
TRBD2	TRBV6-5	TRBJ2-7	-	CASRYSGGVWEQYF	TGTGCCAGCAGGTATAGCGGGGGGGTTTGGGAGCAGTACTTC
TRBD1	TRBV5-6	TRBJ1-2	many	CASSLGQGARDYGYTF	TGTGCCAGCAGCTTGGGACAGGGGGCGAGGGACTATGGCTACACCTTC
-	TRBV28	TRBJ2-4	-	CASSLGGIAKNTQYF	TGTGCCAGCAGCCTCGGAGGGATAGCCAAAAACACTCAGTACTTC
TRBD2	TRBV11-3	TRBJ2-3	medium-sized	CASSSLAGPTDTQYF	TGTGCCAGCAGCTCCCTAGCGGGCCCCACAGATACGCAGTATTTT
-	TRBV11-2	TRBJ1-2	-	CASGPTHNYGYIF	TGTGCCAGCGGCCCGACCCATAACTATGGTTACATCTTC
TRBD2	TRBV29-1	TRBJ2-1	-	CNVGGTSGNHGNEQFF	TGCAACGTGGGGGGGACTAGCGGAAATCACGGGAATGAGCAATTCTTC
-	TRBV28	TRBJ2-7	-	CARGFLGTPNYKQYF	TGTGCCCGCGGCTTTTTGGGGACACCCAATTACAAACAGTACTTC
TRBD2	TRBV19	TRBJ2-1	-	CDSSHKREAADELFF	TGTGACAGTAGTCATAAGCGGGAGGCGGCGGATGAGCTGTTCTTC
-	TRBV11-2	TRBJ1-3	medium-sized	CASSLDRPPGNTIYF	TGTGCCAGCAGCTTAGATCGACCGCCCGGAAACACCATATATTTT
-	TRBV11-2	TRBJ2-1	once	CARSFTPLRSSYNDQFF	TGTGCCAGAAGCTTTACCCCACTGAGGAGCTCCTACAACGACCAGTTCTTC
TRBD1	TRBV7-3	TRBJ1-5	-	CASSPRKRTGISSNQPQHF	TGTGCCAGCAGCCCTAGGAAGCGGACAGGGATAAGTAGCAATCAGCCCCAGCATTTT
-	TRBV12-5	TRBJ2-1	-	CDSGFEVAYNEQFF	TGTGATAGTGGTTTCGAGGTAGCTTACAATGAGCAATTCTTC
-	TRBV11-2	TRBJ1-2	-	CASSLDLVDAYGYTF	TGTGCCAGCAGCTTAGATCTGGTAGACGCTTATGGCTACACCTTC
-	TRBV28	TRBJ2-5	-	CASSPRDIKETQYF	TGTGCCAGCAGTCCTCGGGACATTAAAGAGACCCAGTACTTC
TRBD1	TRBV6-1	TRBJ2-1	once	CAGQGSHIGEQFF	TGTGCCGGACAGGGTTCGCATATAGGTGAGCAGTTTTTC
TRBD1	TRBV5-1	TRBJ1-1	-	CASNWNRGPETEAFF	TGCGCCAGCAACTGGAACAGGGGGCCGGAGACTGAAGCTTTCTTT
TRBD1	TRBV4-2	TRBJ2-1	-	CTSSRDRYNEQFF	TGTACCAGCAGCCGGGACAGATACAATGAACAGTTCTTC
-	TRBV28	TRBJ1-2	many	CASRLGGYGYTF	TGTGCCAGCAGACTGGGTGGCTATGGCTACACCTTC
-	TRBV28	TRBJ1-1	many	CASSLSALPAGF	TGTGCCAGCAGTTTATCCGCCCTACCTGCGGGCTTT
-	TRBV7-9	TRBJ2-5	many	CASSLDRLEETQYF	TGTGCCAGCAGCTTAGATCGGCTTGAAGAGACCCAGTACTTC